These 10 T cell receptor beta chains share one sample of origin, sequenced in a study of OX40 agonist ivuxolimab in advanced cancers. The data were produced by immunoSEQ multiplex PCR, yet TCRdb's version contains in-frame clones alone and is incomplete. Among about 69,000 clones listed, almost 90% were seen once. Sequencing was performed on CD4+ or CD8+ T cells sorted from blood, taken in a trial of the OX40 agonist ivuxolimab. The receptors were sampled from an adult with an advanced solid tumor such as melanoma, head and neck, liver or kidney cancer.

The V call is TRBV7-3, the J call TRBJ2-5, with D possibly matching TRBD2 (6 bases). Per germline, CDR1 SGHTA and CDR2 FQGTGA. V lost 5 bases and J 4 bases, leaving 14 bases between the germline ends. This CDR3 has 14 residues. This CDR3 is CASSTSAGRETQYF. In DNA, the CDR3 is TGTGCCAGCAGCACCTCTGCGGGGCGAGAGACCCAGTACTTC.

CDR3 coding DNA: TGTGCCAGCACCACGGAGGGCCGGATCAAGACCCAGTACTTC. Encoded protein: CASTTEGRIKTQYF. This chain connects TRBV11-2 to TRBJ2-5; D is possibly TRBD2 (6 bases). Trimming removed 7 bases from V and 6 bases from J, with 18 bases in between. Germline CDR1 and CDR2: SGHAT and FQNNGV. CDR3 size: 14 residues.

The CDR3, as DNA: TGTGCCAGTAGTTCCCGGGGGCCTCGAAACACCGGGGAGCTGTTTTTT. It yields the protein CASSSRGPRNTGELFF. The chain has TRBV19 and TRBJ2-2; D may be TRBD1 or TRBD2 (6 bases each). CDR3 length: 16 residues. The germline V gene encodes CDR1 LNHDA and CDR2 SQIVND (reference sequence). Trimming took 5 bases from V and 2 from J, leaving 15 bases between them. The full variable domain, its missing parts supplied by reference TRBV19 and TRBJ2-2, is DGGITQSPKYLFRKEGQNVTLSCEQNLNHDAMYWYRQDPGQGLRLIYYSQIVNDFQKGDIAEGYSVSREKKESFPLTVTSAQKNPTAFYLCASSSRGPRNTGELFFGEGSRLTVL.

V gene TRBV7-2 combines with J gene TRBJ1-4, with D possibly matching TRBD1 (6 bases). This CDR3 comprises 14 residues. Germline CDR1 is SGHTA and CDR2 is FQGNSA. The V and J ends lost 4 bases and 5 bases respectively, with 11 bases between them. CDR3: CASSSYQGNEKLFF. CDR3 DNA: TGTGCCAGCAGCTCCTATCAGGGGAATGAAAAACTGTTTTTT.

This chain joins TRBV7-9 and TRBJ2-3; tentative D call: TRBD1 (7 bases). The V gene's germline CDR1 is SEHNR and CDR2 FQNEAQ (reference sequence). The CDR3 has 15 amino acids. Trimming shortened V by 3 bases and J by 4 bases, and 14 bases separated the two germline ends. The CDR3, as DNA: TGTGCCAGCAGCTTCTCAGGGGGGCGCCCAGATACGCAGTATTTT. It yields the protein CASSFSGGRPDTQYF.

The V and J genes are TRBV29-1 and TRBJ2-3, with D uncertain. V was clipped by 3 bases and J by 6 bases, with 7 bases between them. The CDR3 runs 11 residues. Germline V gene lookup returns CDR1 SQVTM and CDR2 ANQGSEA. This CDR3 is CSVELGDTQYF. CDR3 coding DNA: TGCAGCGTTGAGTTGGGGGATACGCAGTATTTT.

The V gene is TRBV28, the J gene TRBJ2-5, with 8 bases aligning to TRBD2. The CDR3 consists of 13 residues. Germline trimming cut 5 bases from V and 2 bases from J; bases unmatched to any gene: 1. CDR1 and CDR2 from the germline V gene are MDHEN and SYDVKM. The CDR3 sequence: CASSVAGQETQYF. CDR3 DNA: TGTGCCAGCAGTGTAGCGGGACAAGAGACCCAGTACTTC.

The CDR3 region is CASTLLAGAGNEQFF. The CDR3 region has the DNA TGTGCCAGTACCCTACTAGCGGGAGCTGGCAATGAGCAGTTCTTC. The V gene is TRBV19, the J gene TRBJ2-1, with TRBD2 identical over 11 bases. Germline CDR1 reads LNHDA; CDR2 reads SQIVND (reference sequence). With V trimmed by 7 bases and J by 6 bases, 8 bases remained unmatched. The length of the CDR3 is 15 residues.

This chain uses TRBV5-6 with TRBJ2-7; TRBD2 might be the D (5 bases). Germline loops: CDR1 SGHDT, CDR2 YYEEEE. Trimming shortened V by 0 bases and J by 0 bases, and 13 bases separated the two germline ends. This CDR3 region has 16 residues. The CDR3 region has the DNA TGTGCCAGCAGCTTGGTTGATGGACTGAGCTCCTACGAGCAGTACTTC. Encoded protein: CASSLVDGLSSYEQYF.

The V and J genes are TRBV5-5 and TRBJ1-1; unclear D gene. This CDR3 is built from 15 residues. The germline V and J ends were trimmed by 0 bases and 3 bases, with 12 bases remaining between them. The V gene's germline CDR1 is SGHKS and CDR2 YYEKEE (reference sequence). DNA of the CDR3: TGTGCCAGCAGCTTGGCGACGGGAGGGTACACTGAAGCTTTCTTT. This sequence encodes CASSLATGGYTEAFF. Together with reference TRBV5-5 and TRBJ1-1, the CDR3 gives the full variable domain: DAGVTQSPTHLIKTRGQQVTLRCSPISGHKSVSWYQQVLGQGPQFIFQYYEKEERGRGNFPDRFSARQFPNYSSELNVNALLLGDSALYLCASSLATGGYTEAFFGQGTRLTVV.